This T cell receptor beta chain was identified in a study of OX40 agonist ivuxolimab in advanced cancers. Study-level information: Patients were treated with ivuxolimab, an agonistic anti-OX40 (CD134) antibody.

Repertoires were generated with immunoSEQ multiplex PCR, while TCRdb's copy carries only in-frame clones and drops some. The table has tens of thousands of clones, roughly 90% seen once; the top ten hold around 0.39%. This CDR3 is 11 amino acids long. Trimming stripped 8 bases from V and 7 bases from J, with 11 bases between. CDR1 is ENHRY and CDR2 is SYGVKD in the germline V gene. This specimen was CD4+ or CD8+ T cells sorted from blood, taken in a trial of the OX40 agonist ivuxolimab. This chain links TRBV10-3 with TRBJ1-2; D call uncertain. The receptor was isolated from an adult with an advanced solid tumor such as melanoma, head and neck, liver or kidney cancer. The CDR3 bases are TGTGCCATCTCCCGTGATCGTGGCTACACCTTC. It yields the protein CAISRDRGYTF.